The 27 T cell receptor beta chains presented below share a single source sample, sequenced in a study of T-cell memory formation after mild COVID-19. TCRdb independently ran MiXCR on the 5' RACE reads; one entry per CDR3 protein. The sample records a few hundred thousand distinct CDR3 sequences, about 20% being singletons. Specimen: PBMCs or a T cell subset sorted from them (not recorded which). The receptors shown here come from an adult woman who had mild COVID-19 (a few samples of this study predate the infection). Cell type and time point are not known.

The chain links TRBV9 to TRBJ1-2, with D perhaps TRBD1 (5 bases). The CDR3 has 14 residues. Germline V gene data show CDR1 as SGDLS and CDR2 as YYNGEE. Trimming pared 0 bases from V and 4 bases from J, leaving 10 bases between. The chain's CDR3 is CASSVGQTPYGYTF. DNA for the CDR3: TGTGCCAGCAGCGTAGGACAGACCCCCTATGGCTACACCTTC.

This chain joins TRBV11-3 and TRBJ2-2; 9 bases line up with TRBD1. The CDR3 runs to 15 residues. Germline V gives CDR1 SGHNT, CDR2 YENEEA. The trim removed 4 bases at V and 6 bases at J, leaving 6 bases unmatched. This CDR3 is CASSSWDRDSGELFF. The CDR3 region has the DNA TGTGCCAGCAGCTCCTGGGACAGGGACTCCGGGGAGCTGTTTTTT.

The chain is built from TRBV29-1 and TRBJ2-7; D remains ambiguous. This CDR3 has 11 amino acids. V lost 3 bases, J lost 7 bases, and 10 bases lay in between. Germline-derived CDR1 and CDR2 are SQVTM and ANQGSEA. CDR3: CSVEKLGEQYF. CDR3 in DNA: TGCAGCGTTGAGAAACTGGGGGAGCAGTACTTC.

The chain couples TRBV6-5 to TRBJ1-5; D possibly corresponds to TRBD1 (5 bases). The CDR3 consists of 13 residues. Trimming took 10 bases from V and 5 from J, leaving 15 bases between them. CDR1 is MNHEY and CDR2 is SVGAGI in the germline V gene. The CDR3 sequence is CATSQGSYQPQHF. CDR3 nucleotides: TGTGCCACATCTCAGGGCAGTTATCAGCCCCAGCATTTT.

This clonotype appeared a few times. The chain couples TRBV27 to TRBJ1-5, with D perhaps matching TRBD1 (5 bases). V was clipped by 6 bases and J by 6 bases, with 18 bases between them. CDR3 size: 15 residues. CDR1 is MNHEY, CDR2 SMNVEV, per germline (reference sequence). The CDR3, as DNA: TGTGCCAGCAGGGTTAGCTCAGGGCTGGGTCAGCCCCAGCATTTT. Protein product: CASRVSSGLGQPQHF.

The rearrangement joins TRBV2 to TRBJ1-2; D gene unclear. The germline CDR1 and CDR2 sequences are SNHLY and FYNNEI. CDR3 length: 11 residues. Trimming took off 8 bases at V and 4 bases at J, with 8 bases between the two ends. This CDR3 reads CASVRTYGYTF. For the CDR3, the DNA is TGTGCCAGCGTACGGACCTATGGCTACACCTTC. Combining the CDR3 with reference TRBV2 and TRBJ1-2 gives the whole variable domain EPEVTQTPSHQVTQMGQEVILRCVPISNHLYFYWYRQILGQKVEFLVSFYNNEISEKSEIFDDQFSVERPDGSNFTLKIRSTKLEDSAMYFCASVRTYGYTFGSGTRLTVV.

In regard to this clonotype: One base away lies a much larger clone, so this may be a sequencing read error. The chain couples TRBV7-2 to TRBJ2-3; 11 bases match TRBD2. The CDR3 covers 15 residues. CDR1 is SGHTA and CDR2 is FQGNSA in the germline V gene. V was clipped by 5 bases and J by 5 bases; unmatched bases: 6. Written as DNA, the CDR3 is TGTGCCAGCAGCCCGGGACTAGCGGTAAGAGATACGCAGTATTTT. Amino acids: CASSPGLAVRDTQYF. Combining the CDR3 with reference TRBV7-2 and TRBJ2-3 gives the whole variable domain GAGVSQSPSNKVTEKGKDVELRCDPISGHTALYWYRQSLGQGLEFLIYFQGNSAPDKSGLPSDRFSAERTGGSVSTLTIQRTQQEDSAVYLCASSPGLAVRDTQYFGPGTRLTVL.

This clonotype was observed a handful of times. V is TRBV9 and J is TRBJ2-3, with 7 bases lining up with TRBD2. The CDR3 sequence is 17 residues long. Germline V gene lookup returns CDR1 SGDLS and CDR2 YYNGEE. The J segment lost 0 bases and the V segment lost 1 base, leaving 8 bases of the junction unmatched. CDR3 protein: CASSVPYLAVSTDTQYF. The CDR3 DNA reads as TGTGCCAGCAGCGTACCATATCTAGCGGTGAGCACAGATACGCAGTATTTT. The full variable domain, rest sourced from reference TRBV9 and TRBJ2-3, is DSGVTQTPKHLITATGQRVTLRCSPRSGDLSVYWYQQSLDQGLQFLIQYYNGEERAKGNILERFSAQQFPDLHSELNLSSLELGDSALYFCASSVPYLAVSTDTQYFGPGTRLTVL.

The chain uses TRBV6-2 or TRBV6-3 and TRBJ2-7; no clear D gene. The ends were cut back, 6 bases at V and 6 bases at J, with 12 bases in the middle. CDR1 is MNHEY and CDR2 is SVGEGT in the germline V gene. The CDR3 has 12 amino acids. In DNA, the CDR3 is TGTGCCAGCAGCCCACCGTGGGGCGAGCAGTACTTC. Amino acid sequence: CASSPPWGEQYF.

The rearrangement links TRBV11-2 to TRBJ2-3; D might be TRBD2 (6 bases). Germline-derived CDR1 and CDR2 are SGHAT and FQNNGV. This CDR3 comprises 15 residues. Trimming took off 0 bases at V and 2 bases at J, with 9 bases between the two ends. CDR3: CASSLERGFTDTQYF. As DNA, the CDR3 is TGTGCCAGCAGCTTAGAGCGGGGCTTCACAGATACGCAGTATTTT.

The rearrangement uses TRBV6-5 and TRBJ2-1; 8 nucleotides match TRBD2. This CDR3 has 16 residues. V dropped 0 bases and J dropped 5; count of bases not matched to a gene: 6. From germline, CDR1 is MNHEY and CDR2 SVGAGI. Here the CDR3 DNA reads TGTGCCAGCAGTTACTCGATACTAGCGGTTAACAATGAGCAGTTCTTC. Translation gives CASSYSILAVNNEQFF.

The J gene is TRBJ1-2, the V gene TRBV5-1; unclear D gene. V lost 5 bases to trimming and J lost 2 bases, with 10 bases between them. The V gene's germline CDR1 is SGHRS and CDR2 YFSETQ. CDR3 length: 13 amino acids. This CDR3 is CASRVATNYGYTF. The CDR3 DNA follows: TGCGCCAGCAGGGTAGCGACAAACTATGGCTACACCTTC. The variable domain in full, with the rest retrieved from reference TRBV5-1 and TRBJ1-2, is KAGVTQTPRYLIKTRGQQVTLSCSPISGHRSVSWYQQTPGQGLQFLFEYFSETQRNKGNFPGRFSGRQFSNSRSEMNVSTLELGDSALYLCASRVATNYGYTFGSGTRLTVV.

The chain uses TRBV18 and TRBJ1-4, with no clear D. V lost 3 bases, J lost 8 bases, and 10 bases lay in between. CDR3 size: 13 residues. Germline V gene data show CDR1 as KGHSH and CDR2 as LQKENI. The CDR3 DNA follows: TGTGCCAGCTCACCTCCTCCAGGCGAAAAACTGTTTTTT. Amino acids: CASSPPPGEKLFF.

This clonotype showed up just a few times. This chain links TRBV5-1 with TRBJ2-7, with 7 positions matching TRBD1. CDR3 length: 14 amino acids. The J segment lost 7 bases and the V segment lost 0 bases, leaving 7 bases of the junction unmatched. Looked up from germline, CDR1 is SGHRS and CDR2 is YFSETQ. The CDR3 sequence: CASSLERGRREQYF. CDR3 sequence (DNA): TGCGCCAGCAGCTTGGAAAGGGGGCGTCGAGAGCAGTACTTC.

This clonotype was found a few times. The chain uses TRBV9 and TRBJ1-3, with 8 bases aligning to TRBD1. The CDR3 extends over 14 amino acids. The junction had 1 base not matched to a gene; V was cut back by 1 base and J by 4 bases. CDR1 SGDLS and CDR2 YYNGEE come from the germline V gene. The chain's CDR3 is CASSVNRGGNTIYF. The CDR3 nucleotides read TGTGCCAGCAGCGTAAACAGGGGGGGAAACACCATATATTTT.

This chain joins TRBV2 and TRBJ2-2; 7 nucleotides line up with TRBD1. Per germline, CDR1 SNHLY and CDR2 FYNNEI. The CDR3 extends over 15 amino acids. V was clipped by 6 bases and J by 0 bases; unmatched bases: 4. The DNA for the CDR3 is TGTGCCAGCAGGGGGACAGTTTCGAACACCGGGGAGCTGTTTTTT. Encoded protein: CASRGTVSNTGELFF.

The V and J genes are TRBV7-2 and TRBJ1-5; D is unresolved. Trimming stripped 3 bases from V and 9 bases from J, with 12 bases between. CDR1 and CDR2 from the germline V gene are SGHTA and FQGNSA. CDR3 length: 13 residues. The CDR3 DNA is TGTGCCAGCAGCTTCTCAGTCTTTAGGCCCCAGCATTTT. This sequence encodes CASSFSVFRPQHF. Drawing the rest from reference TRBV7-2 and TRBJ1-5, the complete variable domain is GAGVSQSPSNKVTEKGKDVELRCDPISGHTALYWYRQSLGQGLEFLIYFQGNSAPDKSGLPSDRFSAERTGGSVSTLTIQRTQQEDSAVYLCASSFSVFRPQHFGDGTRLSIL.

At least ten counts were recorded for this clonotype. CDR3 nucleotides: TGCGCCAGCAGCTTGGTGGCGAACACTGAAGCTTTCTTT. Residues: CASSLVANTEAFF. The chain employs TRBV5-1 and TRBJ1-1; the D is unclear. The CDR3 sequence is 13 residues long. Germline CDR1 reads SGHRS; CDR2 reads YFSETQ. Trimming removed 0 bases from V and 1 base from J, with 4 bases in between.

This clonotype appeared a few times. The chain joins TRBV5-4 to TRBJ2-1; the match to TRBD2 covers 11 bases. After removal of 3 bases from V and 2 bases from J, the junction contained 1 base not matched to a gene. The CDR3 is 15 amino acids. Germline-derived CDR1 and CDR2 are SGHNT and YYREEE (reference sequence). The DNA for the CDR3 is TGTGCCAGCAGCTCGGGACTAGCGGCCTACAATGAGCAGTTCTTC. Its translation is CASSSGLAAYNEQFF.

This clonotype has just a few counts. The gene calls are TRBV4-3 and TRBJ2-1, with TRBD2 matching over 11 bases. CDR3 length: 16 residues. CDR1 is LGHNA and CDR2 is YSLEER in the germline V gene. J gave up 5 bases and V 3 bases, and 6 bases lay outside the gene matches. The CDR3 region has the DNA TGCGCCAGCAGCCAGATAGCGGGAGGGCCCAACAATGAGCAGTTCTTC. Its translation: CASSQIAGGPNNEQFF.

The chain links TRBV15 to TRBJ1-3; possible D gene TRBD1, 6 bases. Germline CDR1 reads LNHNV; CDR2 reads YYDKDF (reference sequence). CDR3 length: 15 amino acids. Trimming removed 0 bases at V and 3 bases at J, with 9 bases between. DNA for the CDR3: TGTGCCACCAGCAGAGATAGACAGGTTGGAAACACCATATATTTT. Translating gives CATSRDRQVGNTIYF.

This clonotype occurred a few times. This chain connects TRBV6-6 to TRBJ1-5; 8 bases map to TRBD1. The CDR3 runs to 14 residues. CDR1 MNHNY and CDR2 SVGAGI come from the germline V gene (reference sequence). Trimming at V came to 4 bases and at J to 7 bases, leaving 6 bases not matched to a gene. The CDR3 reads CASSSQGADQPQHF. The CDR3 DNA sequence: TGTGCCAGCAGTTCCCAGGGGGCGGACCAGCCCCAGCATTTT.

V and J are TRBV5-6 and TRBJ2-7; D is uncertain. The V gene's germline CDR1 is SGHDT and CDR2 YYEEEE. The CDR3 runs 14 residues. V was shortened by 4 bases and J by 0 bases, with 11 bases between the two germline ends. This chain's CDR3 is CASSLPLNSYEQYF. For the CDR3, the DNA is TGTGCCAGCAGCCTCCCCTTGAACTCCTACGAGCAGTACTTC.

Worth noting for this clonotype: Mismatch with germline at one junction end may stem from a read error. The V gene is TRBV5-1, the J gene TRBJ2-5; a possible D gene is TRBD2 (5 bases). CDR3 length: 12 residues. The germline gives CDR1 SGHRS, CDR2 YFSETQ. The CDR3 loop reads CASSLDRTGKDF. CDR3 coding DNA: TGCGCCAGCAGCTTGGACCGCACCGGGAAAGACTTC.

This sequence joins TRBV11-2 and TRBJ2-7; D is ambiguous. The V gene's germline CDR1 is SGHAT and CDR2 FQNNGV. The CDR3 consists of 15 residues. The V gene lost 3 bases and the J gene lost 2 bases, with 14 bases spanning the gap. The CDR3 sequence: CASSLARTQPYEQYF. In nucleotides, the CDR3 is TGTGCCAGCAGCTTGGCCAGGACGCAACCCTACGAGCAGTACTTC.

This clonotype appeared a few times. The chain uses TRBV19 and TRBJ1-1; D is possibly TRBD1 (5 bases). Germline V CDR1 and CDR2: LNHDA, SQIVND (reference sequence). The V gene lost 8 bases and the J gene lost 2 bases, with 15 bases spanning the gap. CDR3 length: 14 amino acids. The CDR3 sequence is CASRLGRINTEAFF. CDR3 DNA: TGTGCCAGTCGTTTGGGGCGGATTAACACTGAAGCTTTCTTT.

The gene calls are TRBV12-3 or TRBV12-4 and TRBJ2-3, with TRBD2 matching over 7 bases. Trimming took 1 base from V and 1 from J; bases not matched to a gene: 11. The CDR3 totals 18 residues. The CDR3: CASSLGLSSSGGTDTQYF. DNA for the CDR3: TGTGCCAGCAGTTTAGGCCTCTCTTCTAGCGGAGGCACAGATACGCAGTATTTT.